These T cell receptor beta chains were read from a single sample in a study of T-cell memory formation after mild COVID-19. TCRdb passed the 5' RACE reads through MiXCR, listing each CDR3 protein once. Here the sample spans approximately 500,000 distinct CDR3 sequences, around a quarter being singletons. The sequencing input was PBMCs or a T cell subset sorted from them (not recorded which). The receptors were sampled from an adult woman who had mild COVID-19 (a few samples of this study predate the infection). Cell type and time point are not known. The CDR3 runs from the conserved cysteine through the conserved F or W. Fields, in order: D gene, clone size, J gene, V gene, CDR3 protein, CDR3 DNA. D genes are given only for firm matches. A clone size is listed for some rows: how often the clone was seen (once, few, many), or a class if it is expanded.

>TRBD1|few|TRBJ2-2|TRBV3-1
CASSQGGGQPLTGELFF
TGTGCCAGCAGCCAAGGAGGGGGACAGCCCCTCACCGGGGAGCTGTTTTTT
>NA|few|TRBJ1-1|TRBV10-3
CAISQRQVSGTEAFF
TGTGCCATCAGTCAAAGACAGGTCTCGGGGACTGAAGCTTTCTTT
>NA|NA|TRBJ1-5|TRBV29-1
CSVAGTPNQPQHF
TGCAGCGTCGCCGGGACTCCTAATCAGCCCCAGCATTTT
>NA|few|TRBJ2-7|TRBV27
CASSKGSLKGEQYF
TGTGCCAGCAGTAAAGGTTCTCTCAAGGGGGAGCAGTACTTC
>NA|NA|TRBJ2-3|TRBV20-1
CSARDLQTLASMVADTQYF
TGCAGTGCTAGAGATCTGCAGACCTTAGCGAGCATGGTTGCAGATACGCAGTATTTT
>NA|NA|TRBJ2-1|TRBV24-1
CATSGVDGRSYNEQFF
TGTGCCACCAGTGGGGTAGACGGCCGCTCCTACAATGAGCAGTTCTTC
>TRBD1|NA|TRBJ2-1|TRBV6-6
CASSPTGAEQFF
TGTGCCAGCTCCCCGACAGGGGCTGAGCAGTTCTTC
>TRBD2|few|TRBJ2-7|TRBV2
CASLAGGIYEQYF
TGTGCCAGCTTAGCGGGGGGCATCTACGAGCAGTACTTC
>TRBD1|NA|TRBJ1-2|TRBV19
CASSTRRDRASGYTF
TGTGCCAGTAGTACCCGCCGGGACAGGGCGTCGGGCTACACCTTC
>NA|NA|TRBJ2-1|TRBV11-2
CASSLGPRNEQFF
TGTGCCAGCAGCTTAGGCCCCCGCAATGAGCAGTTCTTC
>NA|NA|TRBJ1-5|TRBV12-3/TRBV12-4
CASSFRVLGNQPQHF
TGTGCCAGCAGTTTCAGGGTATTGGGCAATCAGCCCCAGCATTTT
>NA|NA|TRBJ1-1|TRBV4-3
CASSQERGNFAGDTEAFF
TGCGCCAGCAGCCAAGAGAGGGGAAATTTCGCGGGGGACACTGAAGCTTTCTTT
>TRBD2|few|TRBJ2-1|TRBV10-2
CASSDSETSVNEQFF
TGCGCCAGCAGTGATTCGGAGACTAGCGTAAATGAGCAGTTCTTC
>TRBD2|NA|TRBJ2-1|TRBV19
CASSIPLAGRYNEQFF
TGTGCCAGTAGTATCCCCTTAGCGGGACGATACAATGAGCAGTTCTTC
>NA|few|TRBJ2-5|TRBV5-1
CASSFRPPPETQYF
TGCGCCAGCAGCTTCCGACCGCCTCCAGAGACCCAGTACTTC
>NA|NA|TRBJ1-2|TRBV3-1
CASSQEGVPNYGYTF
TGTGCCAGCAGCCAAGAAGGGGTCCCTAACTATGGCTACACCTTC
>NA|few|TRBJ2-3|TRBV20-1
CSASVGGAGTDTQYF
TGCAGTGCTAGTGTTGGCGGGGCTGGCACAGATACGCAGTATTTT
>NA|few|TRBJ2-1|TRBV6-5
CASSYISGSENEQFF
TGTGCCAGCAGTTACATCAGCGGCTCAGAAAATGAGCAGTTCTTC
>TRBD1|few|TRBJ2-3|TRBV29-1
CSTKPGQGTDTQYF
TGCAGCACAAAACCGGGACAGGGTACAGATACGCAGTATTTT
>TRBD1|NA|TRBJ2-7|TRBV6-1
CASSVPGQGAYEQYF
TGTGCCAGCAGCGTACCGGGACAGGGGGCCTACGAGCAGTACTTC
>TRBD2|NA|TRBJ2-7|TRBV20-1
CSALPGGLVYEQYF
TGCAGTGCTCTCCCGGGAGGCCTGGTTTACGAGCAGTACTTC
>NA|NA|TRBJ1-1|TRBV3-1
CASSQDPGWNTEAFF
TGTGCCAGCAGCCAAGACCCAGGGTGGAACACTGAAGCTTTCTTT
>TRBD2|NA|TRBJ2-3|TRBV7-2
CASSSRRGGITDTQYF
TGTGCCAGCAGCTCCCGACGGGGGGGGATCACAGATACGCAGTATTTT
>TRBD2|few|TRBJ2-7|TRBV7-9
CASSLAGTSFAEQYF
TGTGCCAGCAGCTTAGCCGGGACTAGCTTCGCCGAGCAGTACTTC
>NA|NA|TRBJ2-7|TRBV6-1
CASSRGAGTAHDEQYF
TGTGCCAGCAGTAGAGGCGCCGGGACCGCACACGACGAGCAGTACTTC
>NA|NA|TRBJ2-6|TRBV12-3/TRBV12-4
CASSLPSATGANVLTF
TGTGCCAGCAGTTTACCTTCGGCGACTGGGGCCAACGTCCTGACTTTC
>NA|NA|TRBJ1-2|TRBV9
CASSQSGGPYNYGYTF
TGTGCCAGCAGTCAAAGCGGGGGCCCCTATAACTATGGCTACACCTTC
>TRBD1|NA|TRBJ2-2|TRBV30
CAWSVGTGSGELFF
TGTGCCTGGAGTGTAGGGACAGGGTCCGGGGAGCTGTTTTTT
>NA|NA|TRBJ1-1|TRBV12-3/TRBV12-4
CASSLQPVEAFF
TGTGCCAGCAGTTTACAGCCGGTCGAAGCTTTCTTT
>TRBD2|many|TRBJ2-5|TRBV24-1
CATSGGGRALEETQYF
TGTGCCACCAGTGGGGGTGGGAGGGCCCTAGAAGAGACCCAGTACTTC
>NA|NA|TRBJ1-4|TRBV18
CASSPNLGNNEKLFF
TGTGCCAGCTCACCGAACTTGGGAAATAATGAAAAACTGTTTTTT
>NA|NA|TRBJ2-3|TRBV7-9
CASSSLRGTTSTDTQYF
TGTGCCAGCAGTTCTCTGAGGGGGACTACGAGCACAGATACGCAGTATTTT
>TRBD1|few|TRBJ2-4|TRBV5-1
CASSLVRGLPF
TGCGCCAGCAGCTTGGTCAGGGGGCTACCATTC
>NA|NA|TRBJ1-1|TRBV12-3/TRBV12-4
CASSPDRAMNTEAFF
TGTGCCAGCAGTCCCGATCGGGCGATGAACACTGAAGCTTTCTTT
>NA|few|TRBJ2-7|TRBV15
CATSRAGDWSRGYEQYF
TGTGCCACCAGCAGAGCCGGGGATTGGTCAAGGGGCTACGAGCAGTACTTC
>NA|few|TRBJ2-1|TRBV14
CASSQVRGAGNEQFF
TGTGCCAGCAGCCAAGTCAGAGGGGCTGGGAATGAGCAGTTCTTC
>NA|NA|TRBJ1-2|TRBV6-2/TRBV6-3
CASSYSVSDGYTF
TGTGCCAGCAGTTACTCGGTGTCGGATGGCTACACCTTC
>TRBD2|NA|TRBJ2-2|TRBV4-1
CASSQGNGASGRANTGELFF
TGCGCCAGCAGCCAAGGCAACGGTGCAAGCGGGAGGGCGAACACCGGGGAGCTGTTTTTT
>NA|NA|TRBJ2-5|TRBV12-3/TRBV12-4
CASSVGVWGETQYF
TGTGCCAGCAGCGTCGGAGTTTGGGGAGAGACCCAGTACTTC
>TRBD2|NA|TRBJ2-1|TRBV11-2
CASRELAGPGYNEQFF
TGTGCCAGCAGAGAGTTAGCGGGTCCAGGATACAATGAGCAGTTCTTC
>NA|NA|TRBJ1-3|TRBV7-9
CASSTQGYGGNTIYF
TGTGCCAGCAGCACCCAGGGTTACGGTGGAAACACCATATATTTT
>TRBD2|NA|TRBJ2-5|TRBV3-1
CASSQAYGLAGGTQETQYF
TGTGCCAGCAGCCAAGCCTACGGACTAGCGGGGGGGACCCAAGAGACCCAGTACTTC
>TRBD1|few|TRBJ2-7|TRBV6-5
CASPGTGDYEQYF
TGTGCCAGTCCAGGGACAGGGGATTACGAGCAGTACTTC
>NA|NA|TRBJ2-1|TRBV4-3
CASSQGPAYNEQFF
TGCGCCAGCAGCCAAGGTCCTGCTTACAATGAGCAGTTCTTC
>NA|NA|TRBJ2-2|TRBV12-3/TRBV12-4
CASSPWTALSFTGELFF
TGTGCCAGCAGTCCCTGGACAGCACTATCGTTCACCGGGGAGCTGTTTTTT
>NA|few|TRBJ1-6|TRBV7-8
CASSLAGSYNSPLHF
TGTGCCAGCAGCCTGGCAGGGTCCTATAATTCACCCCTCCACTTT
>TRBD1|NA|TRBJ1-1|TRBV9
CASSGQGSNTEAFF
TGTGCCAGCAGCGGACAGGGCTCGAACACTGAAGCTTTCTTT
>TRBD2|few|TRBJ2-6|TRBV5-6
CASSLVAGPLSSGANVLTF
TGTGCCAGCAGCTTGGTAGCGGGGCCCTTAAGCTCTGGGGCCAACGTCCTGACTTTC
>NA|NA|TRBJ2-1|TRBV21-1
CASSMESPNEQFF
TGTGCCAGCAGCATGGAGAGTCCAAATGAGCAGTTCTTC
>TRBD2|few|TRBJ2-7|TRBV5-6
CASSRGGREQYF
TGTGCCAGCAGCCGGGGGGGGCGCGAGCAGTACTTC
>NA|few|TRBJ2-2|TRBV30
CAWRPTGELFF
TGTGCCTGGAGGCCCACCGGGGAGCTGTTTTTT
>NA|NA|TRBJ1-2|TRBV5-1
CASSLAGEYGYTF
TGCGCCAGCAGCTTGGCCGGGGAATATGGCTACACCTTC
>NA|few|TRBJ2-3|TRBV4-2
CASSQTESRLETDTQYF
TGTGCCAGCAGCCAAACGGAGAGCCGACTAGAAACAGATACGCAGTATTTT